Following are 11 T cell receptor beta chains from one sample sequenced in a study of shared clonotypes between healthy human individuals. Some clones are missing from TCRdb's copy, which holds only in-frame ones; the method was immunoSEQ multiplex PCR. Altogether hundreds of thousands of clones are present, around 73% being singletons, with the ten largest covering 1.5% to 2%. Sequenced sample: memory CD4+ T cells sorted from blood. Subset meaning: CD45RA-negative fraction. These receptors all come from a young woman in good health.

As concerns this clone: The sample has other DNA sequences that encode this CDR3 too. The chain couples TRBV9 to TRBJ2-2; 12 bases agree with TRBD2. The CDR3 consists of 15 residues. Germline values: CDR1 SGDLS, CDR2 YYNGEE. V shed 0 bases, J shed 6 bases, and the junction held 0 bases outside the gene matches. The CDR3 DNA is TGTGCCAGCAGCGTAGGACTAGCGGGAGCCGGGGAGCTGTTTTTT. Translating gives CASSVGLAGAGELFF.

The chain carries TRBV6-6 and TRBJ2-2, with 10 nucleotides matching TRBD1. The J segment lost 1 base and the V segment lost 4 bases, leaving 3 bases of the junction unmatched. The CDR3 contains 16 residues. From germline, CDR1 is MNHNY and CDR2 SVGAGI (reference sequence). The CDR3 loop reads CASSSRDRGNTGELFF. The DNA of the CDR3 is TGTGCCAGCAGTTCCCGGGACAGGGGGAACACCGGGGAGCTGTTTTTT.

The CDR3 coding sequence is TGTGCCAGCTCACCTCAAGTGGGCAGGGATGCAACTAATGAAAAACTGTTTTTT. This encodes CASSPQVGRDATNEKLFF. This rearrangement joins TRBV18 to TRBJ1-4, with D maybe TRBD1 (5 bases). This CDR3 is built from 18 residues. Germline V CDR1 and CDR2: KGHSH, LQKENI. V lost 3 bases and J 0 bases, leaving 17 bases between the germline ends.

This clone was picked up one time. This chain connects TRBV6-4 to TRBJ2-1; maybe TRBD2 (6 bases). CDR3 length: 16 amino acids. V lost 6 bases and J 0 bases, leaving 15 bases between the germline ends. Germline V gene data show CDR1 as MRHNA and CDR2 as SNTAGT. The CDR3 nucleotides are TGTGCCAGCAGCACAAGCGGGCCGAGCTCCTACAATGAGCAGTTCTTC. Translation: CASSTSGPSSYNEQFF.

This chain links TRBV6-5 with TRBJ1-2; 10 positions match TRBD1. J was trimmed by 8 bases and V by 0 bases; bases with no gene match: 3. The length of the CDR3 is 14 residues. Germline values: CDR1 MNHEY, CDR2 SVGAGI. For the CDR3, the DNA is TGTGCCAGCAGTTACTCGGGACAGGGGTGGGGCTACACCTTC. It yields the protein CASSYSGQGWGYTF.

J is TRBJ2-3 and V is TRBV5-4, with 14 bases lining up with TRBD2. This CDR3 region has 17 residues. Germline CDR1 and CDR2: SGHNT and YYREEE (reference sequence). The V segment lost 4 bases and the J segment 2 bases; nucleotides outside the gene matches: 6. CDR3 amino acids: CASSIPGLAGATDTQYF. The DNA of the CDR3 is TGTGCCAGCAGCATCCCGGGACTAGCGGGAGCCACAGATACGCAGTATTTT.

This clone was detected only once. The chain is built from TRBV5-1 and TRBJ2-3; 10 bases match TRBD1. The CDR3 spans 15 residues. Per the germline V gene, CDR1 is SGHRS and CDR2 is YFSETQ. J gave up 2 bases and V 4 bases, and 4 bases lay outside the gene matches. The DNA for the CDR3 is TGCGCCAGCAGCATAGGACAGGGGGTCACAGATACGCAGTATTTT. Its translation is CASSIGQGVTDTQYF.

This rearrangement joins TRBV11-2 to TRBJ2-7; the match to TRBD1 covers 7 bases. Germline V lookup: CDR1 SGHAT, CDR2 FQNNGV. The length of the CDR3 is 14 residues. Losses at the gene ends were 4 bases for V and 7 bases for J; bases not matched to a gene: 10. The CDR3 DNA reads TGTGCCAGCAGCTCACGACAGGGTTTCGGAGAGCAGTACTTC. Its protein is CASSSRQGFGEQYF.

Turning to this clone: An end of the junction differs from the germline gene, which may be a read error. V is TRBV7-9 and J is TRBJ2-1; 9 nucleotides match TRBD2. This CDR3 is 15 amino acids long. Germline CDR1 is SEHNR and CDR2 is FQNEAQ (reference sequence). In DNA, the CDR3 is TGTGCCAGCAGCCGCATGGGGGGAGATAGCGGGAGATTGGTCTTC. It codes for CASSRMGGDSGRLVF.

The chain uses TRBV10-3 and TRBJ2-7, with TRBD2 identical over 9 bases. From germline, CDR1 is ENHRY and CDR2 SYGVKD. The V segment lost 5 bases and the J segment 2 bases; nucleotides outside the gene matches: 4. The CDR3 spans 14 residues. The CDR3 is CAISPGTSTYEQYF. CDR3 DNA sequence: TGTGCCATCAGTCCCGGGACTAGCACCTACGAGCAGTACTTC.

The chain links TRBV7-6 to TRBJ2-3; 9 positions agree with TRBD2. The J segment lost 2 bases and the V segment lost 4 bases, leaving 10 bases of the junction unmatched. Germline values: CDR1 SGHVS, CDR2 FNYEAQ. This CDR3 is built from 17 residues. CDR3 protein: CASSSPTSGILTDTQYF. CDR3 DNA sequence: TGTGCCAGCAGCTCTCCGACTAGCGGAATACTCACAGATACGCAGTATTTT.